Listed here is a single T cell receptor beta chain. The repertoire was sequenced with immunoSEQ multiplex PCR; TCRdb's copy has only in-frame clones and lacks some. The sample yields about 72,000 clones, roughly 88% seen once. The data belong to a study of T cells after somatic rescue of genetic block. This CDR3 has 16 amino acids. CDR1 MGHRA and CDR2 YSYEKL come from the germline V gene. The junction had 6 bases not matched to a gene; V was cut back by 0 bases and J by 6 bases. What was sequenced was peripheral blood mononuclear cells (PBMCs). The clonotype comes from a man aged 25 to 40. This chain uses TRBV4-1 with TRBJ2-3; 10 nucleotides agree with TRBD1. CDR3 region: CASSQDRGTGADTQYF. CDR3 in DNA: TGCGCCAGCAGCCAAGATAGGGGGACAGGGGCCGATACGCAGTATTTT.